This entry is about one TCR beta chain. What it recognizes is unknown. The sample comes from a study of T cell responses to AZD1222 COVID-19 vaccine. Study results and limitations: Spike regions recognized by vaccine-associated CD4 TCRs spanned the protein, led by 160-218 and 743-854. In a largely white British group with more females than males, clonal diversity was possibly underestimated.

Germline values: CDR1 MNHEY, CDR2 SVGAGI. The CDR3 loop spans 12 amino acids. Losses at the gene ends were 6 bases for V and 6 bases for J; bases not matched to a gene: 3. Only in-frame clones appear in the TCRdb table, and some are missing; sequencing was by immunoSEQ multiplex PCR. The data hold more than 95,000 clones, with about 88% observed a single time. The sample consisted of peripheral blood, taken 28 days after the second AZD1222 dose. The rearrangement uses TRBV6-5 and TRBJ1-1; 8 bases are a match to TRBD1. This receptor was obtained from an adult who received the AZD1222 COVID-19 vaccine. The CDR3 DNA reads TGTGCCAGCAGGACGACAGGGGCTGAAGCTTTCTTT. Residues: CASRTTGAEAFF.